This T cell receptor (beta chain) was identified during a study of radiotherapy plus CTLA-4 blockade in lung cancer. Across the whole study: Overall, around 18% of patients showed an objective response, while about 31% attained disease control.

CDR1 is SGHRS and CDR2 is YFSETQ in the germline V gene. The CDR3 is 17 amino acids. V was pared by 0 bases and J by 4 bases, with 12 bases of the junction left unmatched. It was focal radiation plus CTLA-4 blockade with ipilimumab that patients with chemo-refractory metastatic non-small-cell lung cancer received. The assay was immunoSEQ multiplex PCR, and TCRdb's table has in-frame clones only and misses some. The sample lists about 51,000 clones; 77% were seen once. Study findings and constraints: How blood T cell clones changed early, along with interferon-beta, reportedly forecast response best. In blood, TCR clones derived from the tumor expanded after radiotherapy plus ipilimumab.

The table lists this clone with a few counts. The antigen remains unidentified. The rearrangement links TRBV5-1 to TRBJ2-7, with 8 bases lining up with TRBD1. The sample here was peripheral blood, taken from a patient treated with radiotherapy plus ipilimumab. The TCR originated in a human donor with non-small cell lung cancer whose response to radiotherapy plus ipilimumab could not be evaluated. CDR3 in DNA: TGCGCCAGCAGCTTGGCCTCTGCACCAGGGGGCGCATACGAGCAGTACTTC. It specifies CASSLASAPGGAYEQYF.